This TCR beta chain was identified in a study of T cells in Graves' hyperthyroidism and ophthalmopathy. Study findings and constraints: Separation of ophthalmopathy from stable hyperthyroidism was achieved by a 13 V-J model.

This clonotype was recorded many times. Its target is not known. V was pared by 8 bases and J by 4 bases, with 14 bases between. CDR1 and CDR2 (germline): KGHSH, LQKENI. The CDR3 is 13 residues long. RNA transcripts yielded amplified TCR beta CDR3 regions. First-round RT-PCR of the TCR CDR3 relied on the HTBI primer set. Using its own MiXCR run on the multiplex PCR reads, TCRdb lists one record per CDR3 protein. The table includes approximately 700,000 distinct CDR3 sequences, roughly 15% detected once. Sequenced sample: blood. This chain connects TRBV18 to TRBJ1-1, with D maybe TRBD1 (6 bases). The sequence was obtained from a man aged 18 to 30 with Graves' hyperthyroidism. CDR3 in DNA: TGTGCCAGCAGTCCCTTAGGGGGCACTGAAGCTTTCTTT. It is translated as CASSPLGGTEAFF. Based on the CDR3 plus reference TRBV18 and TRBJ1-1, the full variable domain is NAGVMQNPRHLVRRRGQEARLRCSPMKGHSHVYWYRQLPEEGLKFMVYLQKENIIDESGMPKERFSAEFPKEGPSILRIQQVVRGDSAAYFCASSPLGGTEAFFGQGTRLTVV.